The clone carrying this T cell receptor (beta chain) was counted a few times. CDR3 length: 16 amino acids. V was clipped by 3 bases and J by 1 base; unmatched bases: 6. Germline V gene data show CDR1 as MNHEY and CDR2 as SMNVEV (reference sequence). Via MiXCR, TCRdb re-called the 5' RACE reads, giving one row per CDR3 protein. The sample consists of about 350,000 distinct CDR3 sequences, 12% to 15% of them appearing once. This sample was taken from a study of T-cell memory formation after mild COVID-19. Across the study: TCR clusters were largely donor specific.

The sequence came from a man between 18 and 29 years old who had mild COVID-19 (a few samples of this study predate the infection). Cell type and time point are not known. Sample: PBMCs or a T cell subset sorted from them (not recorded which). The chain uses TRBV27 and TRBJ2-1, with TRBD2 matching 7 bases. The CDR3 nucleotides are TGTGCCAGCAGTTTGAAGGCGGGGGTTTCCTACAATGAGCAGTTCTTC. It specifies CASSLKAGVSYNEQFF.